This TCR beta chain is from a study of shared clonotypes between healthy human individuals. Profiled with immunoSEQ multiplex PCR; TCRdb holds only in-frame clones, not every one. This sample yields about 2.3 million clones, of which less than 95% are seen a single time; about 0.36% belongs to the top ten. Germline CDR1 is MGHRA and CDR2 is YSYEKL. CDR3 size: 14 residues. V was cut by 2 bases and J by 3 bases, with 9 bases left in between. The specimen was naive CD4+ T cells from PBMCs. Subset reported: CD45RA+ positively selected. This sequence originates from a young man in good health. Some clones in this sample may be carry-over from other donors' samples. The J gene is TRBJ2-3, the V gene TRBV4-1; D not resolved. The CDR3 here is CASSQMTPTDTQYF. DNA of the CDR3: TGCGCCAGCAGCCAAATGACACCAACAGATACGCAGTATTTT.